A selection of T cell receptor beta chains follows, all from one sample in a study of T cell responses to AZD1222 COVID-19 vaccine. Profiled with immunoSEQ multiplex PCR; TCRdb holds only in-frame clones, not every one. The repertoire has about 160,000 clones, 94% of them found once; the top ten carry just over 5%. This sample comprised peripheral blood, obtained 28 days after the second AZD1222 dose. The receptors were sampled from an adult who received the AZD1222 COVID-19 vaccine. CDR3s include the opening cysteine and the closing phenylalanine or tryptophan. A D gene is named only where the DNA matches it firmly. Not every row has a clone size; where given, it reads once, few, many or a size class.

J: TRBJ2-7
D: .
size: .
V: TRBV5-1
CDR3: CASSTLGGGSYEQYF
DNA: TGCGCCAGCAGCACCCTTGGGGGAGGATCGTACGAGCAGTACTTC

J: TRBJ1-1
D: .
size: .
V: TRBV6-2/TRBV6-3
CDR3: CASSQTTEAFF
DNA: TGTGCCAGCAGTCAGACCACTGAAGCTTTCTTT

J: TRBJ1-1
D: .
size: .
V: TRBV7-8
CDR3: CASSDGGVTEAFF
DNA: TGTGCCAGCAGCGATGGGGGAGTAACTGAAGCTTTCTTT

J: TRBJ1-1
D: .
size: .
V: TRBV6-5
CDR3: CASSLRISTEAFF
DNA: TGTGCCAGCAGCCTTAGAATTAGCACTGAAGCTTTCTTT

J: TRBJ2-1
D: .
size: .
V: TRBV3-1/TRBV3-2
CDR3: CASSHSTTGAANEQFF
DNA: TGTGCCAGCAGCCATTCTACTACCGGTGCGGCCAATGAGCAGTTCTTC

J: TRBJ1-6
D: TRBD1
size: .
V: TRBV4-2
CDR3: CASSQDTTGWSPLHF
DNA: TGTGCCAGCAGCCAAGATACGACAGGGTGGTCACCCCTCCACTTT

J: TRBJ2-7
D: TRBD2
size: .
V: TRBV10-3
CDR3: CAISESAGGSYEQYF
DNA: TGTGCCATCAGTGAGTCCGCGGGAGGTTCCTACGAGCAGTACTTC

J: TRBJ1-5
D: .
size: once
V: TRBV10-1
CDR3: CASSGWTEYSNQPQHF
DNA: TGCGCCAGCAGTGGATGGACAGAGTATAGCAATCAGCCCCAGCATTTT

J: TRBJ2-2
D: .
size: .
V: TRBV10-3
CDR3: CAISTGTPTGELFF
DNA: TGTGCCATCAGCACCGGGACTCCTACCGGGGAGCTGTTTTTT

J: TRBJ1-5
D: .
size: .
V: TRBV30
CDR3: CAWGDGRRPQHF
DNA: TGTGCCTGGGGGGACGGCCGAAGGCCCCAGCATTTT

J: TRBJ1-2
D: .
size: .
V: TRBV16
CDR3: CASSPIGTNYGYTF
DNA: TGTGCCAGCAGCCCGATCGGGACTAACTATGGCTACACCTTC

J: TRBJ1-5
D: TRBD1
size: .
V: TRBV2
CDR3: CASRVYRGSNQPQHF
DNA: TGTGCCAGCAGGGTATACAGGGGAAGCAATCAGCCCCAGCATTTT

J: TRBJ1-2
D: .
size: .
V: TRBV18
CDR3: CASSPPGGDYTF
DNA: TGTGCCAGCTCACCACCGGGAGGCGACTACACCTTC

J: TRBJ2-3
D: TRBD2
size: .
V: TRBV9
CDR3: CASSVWTSGRKDTQYF
DNA: TGTGCCAGCAGCGTTTGGACTAGCGGGAGGAAAGATACGCAGTATTTT

J: TRBJ1-1
D: .
size: once
V: TRBV12-5
CDR3: CASGLYLGGGAMNTEAFF
DNA: TGTGCTAGTGGTTTGTATCTGGGTGGTGGGGCCATGAACACTGAAGCTTTCTTT

J: TRBJ1-1
D: TRBD1
size: .
V: TRBV7-8
CDR3: CASSVRQGSEEAFF
DNA: TGTGCCAGCAGCGTAAGACAGGGGTCGGAGGAAGCTTTCTTT

J: TRBJ1-2
D: .
size: .
V: TRBV7-8
CDR3: CASSLGRAGYGYTF
DNA: TGTGCCAGCAGCTTAGGCAGGGCGGGCTATGGCTACACCTTC

J: TRBJ2-2
D: .
size: .
V: TRBV4-1
CDR3: CASSQWSAGELFF
DNA: TGCGCCAGCAGCCAGTGGTCGGCGGGGGAGCTGTTTTTT

J: TRBJ2-7
D: .
size: .
V: TRBV24-1
CDR3: CATSDHRDEQYF
DNA: TGTGCCACCAGTGATCACAGGGACGAGCAGTACTTC

J: TRBJ1-1
D: .
size: .
V: TRBV6-1
CDR3: CASSEAAAMNTEAFF
DNA: TGTGCCAGCAGTGAAGCGGCCGCTATGAACACTGAAGCTTTCTTT

J: TRBJ2-3
D: .
size: .
V: TRBV4-1
CDR3: CASSQGPRDGTDTQYF
DNA: TGCGCCAGCAGCCAAGGTCCCAGGGATGGCACAGATACGCAGTATTTT

J: TRBJ1-5
D: .
size: .
V: TRBV27
CDR3: CASRSLGAGNQPQHF
DNA: TGTGCCAGCAGATCTCTGGGGGCAGGCAATCAGCCCCAGCATTTT

J: TRBJ1-4
D: TRBD1
size: .
V: TRBV4-2
CDR3: CASSQEVGQGREKLFF
DNA: TGTGCCAGCAGCCAAGAGGTCGGACAGGGCCGAGAAAAACTGTTTTTT

J: TRBJ1-4
D: .
size: .
V: TRBV5-1
CDR3: CASRRTISTNEKLFF
DNA: TGCGCCAGCAGGCGGACAATTTCAACTAATGAAAAACTGTTTTTT

J: TRBJ2-5
D: .
size: .
V: TRBV7-9
CDR3: CASSLSGYGETQYF
DNA: TGTGCCAGCAGCTTATCAGGGTATGGGGAGACCCAGTACTTC

J: TRBJ2-7
D: TRBD2
size: .
V: TRBV7-6
CDR3: CASSQEAGYSYEQYF
DNA: TGTGCCAGCAGCCAGGAAGCGGGGTACTCCTACGAGCAGTACTTC

J: TRBJ2-1
D: .
size: .
V: TRBV19
CDR3: CASSTWDTLSSYNEQFF
DNA: TGTGCCAGTAGTACCTGGGACACTTTGAGCTCCTACAATGAGCAGTTCTTC

J: TRBJ1-2
D: .
size: .
V: TRBV4-1
CDR3: CASSPLGTLGYTF
DNA: TGCGCCAGCAGCCCCCTCGGGACTTTGGGCTACACCTTC

J: TRBJ1-5
D: .
size: .
V: TRBV27
CDR3: CASSPGWGGTDQPQHF
DNA: TGTGCCAGCAGTCCGGGTTGGGGCGGGACGGATCAGCCCCAGCATTTT

J: TRBJ2-3
D: .
size: .
V: TRBV4-1
CDR3: CASSQDLGEGDTQYF
DNA: TGCGCCAGCAGCCAAGATTTGGGGGAAGGAGATACGCAGTATTTT

J: TRBJ1-1
D: TRBD1
size: .
V: TRBV4-3
CDR3: CASSQDRGLDWNTEAFF
DNA: TGCGCCAGCAGCCAAGACAGGGGGCTTGACTGGAACACTGAAGCTTTCTTT

J: TRBJ2-3
D: TRBD2
size: .
V: TRBV5-6
CDR3: CASSLYGRAGTDTQYF
DNA: TGTGCCAGCAGCTTGTACGGGAGGGCCGGCACAGATACGCAGTATTTT

J: TRBJ2-7
D: TRBD2
size: .
V: TRBV29-1
CDR3: CSVGRDRGLAGVYEQYF
DNA: TGCAGCGTCGGTCGGGACAGGGGACTAGCGGGAGTCTACGAGCAGTACTTC

J: TRBJ1-5
D: .
size: .
V: TRBV19
CDR3: CASSIQGWQPQHF
DNA: TGTGCCAGTAGTATCCAGGGCTGGCAGCCCCAGCATTTT

J: TRBJ1-2
D: .
size: few
V: TRBV9
CDR3: CASSSPKLGSLYGYTF
DNA: TGTGCCAGCAGCTCACCTAAACTCGGATCCCTATATGGCTACACCTTC

J: TRBJ1-1
D: .
size: .
V: TRBV6-5
CDR3: CASSYSSMGHTEAFF
DNA: TGTGCCAGCAGTTACTCTTCGATGGGACACACTGAAGCTTTCTTT

J: TRBJ1-4
D: .
size: .
V: TRBV27
CDR3: CASSPGSTTNEKLFF
DNA: TGTGCCAGCAGTCCGGGCTCAACAACTAATGAAAAACTGTTTTTT

J: TRBJ2-1
D: .
size: .
V: TRBV10-3
CDR3: CAIRPRDSRRGEQFF
DNA: TGTGCCATCAGACCCCGGGACTCCCGTCGTGGTGAGCAGTTCTTC